The clone carrying this TCR beta chain has a count of ten or more. If no ophthalmopathy progression occurred within 18 months, Graves' hyperthyroidism was stable. This specimen comes from a study of T cells in Graves' hyperthyroidism and ophthalmopathy. There were TCR beta CDR3 regions amplified from RNA transcripts. Using the HTBI primer set, a first-round RT-PCR was run on the TCR CDR3. TCRdb re-analysed the multiplex PCR reads in MiXCR, keeping a single row per CDR3 protein. Among about 420,000 distinct CDR3 sequences listed, roughly 15% were seen once. The sequencing input was blood. This TCR was recovered from a young woman with Graves' hyperthyroidism.

DNA for the CDR3: TGTGCCAGCAGCTTAGGATCAGGGACTATCATTCAGTACTTC. Translated: CASSLGSGTIIQYF. This chain connects TRBV11-2 to TRBJ2-4; 7 bases line up with TRBD2. With 1 base clipped from V and 9 bases from J, the junction kept 6 bases outside the gene matches. Germline V lookup: CDR1 SGHAT, CDR2 FQNNGV. This CDR3 has 14 amino acids.